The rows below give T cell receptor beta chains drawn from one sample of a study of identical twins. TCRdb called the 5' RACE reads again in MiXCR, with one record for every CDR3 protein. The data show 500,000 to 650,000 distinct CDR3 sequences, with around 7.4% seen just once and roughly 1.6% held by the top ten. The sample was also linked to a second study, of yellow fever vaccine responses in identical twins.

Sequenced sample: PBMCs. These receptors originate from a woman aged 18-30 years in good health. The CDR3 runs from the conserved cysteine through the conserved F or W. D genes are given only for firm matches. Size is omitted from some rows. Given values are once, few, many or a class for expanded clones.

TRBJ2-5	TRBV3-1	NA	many	CASSQQGVQETQYF	TGTGCCAGCAGCCAACAAGGTGTTCAAGAGACCCAGTACTTC
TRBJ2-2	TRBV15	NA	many	CATSRGGGNTGELFF	TGTGCCACCAGCAGAGGAGGAGGCAACACCGGGGAGCTGTTTTTT
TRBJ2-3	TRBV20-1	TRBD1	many	CSVLQGGLGADTQYF	TGCAGTGTTCTACAGGGGGGCCTTGGGGCAGATACGCAGTATTTT
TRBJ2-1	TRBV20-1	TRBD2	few	CSAKTSGLHNEQFF	TGCAGTGCAAAAACTAGCGGACTCCACAATGAGCAGTTCTTC
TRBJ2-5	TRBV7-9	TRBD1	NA	CASSHRQGSKETQYF	TGTGCCAGCAGCCACCGACAGGGGTCCAAAGAGACCCAGTACTTC
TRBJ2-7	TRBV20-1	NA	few	CSATNPALKYEQYF	TGCAGTGCTACGAACCCCGCCCTTAAATACGAGCAGTACTTC
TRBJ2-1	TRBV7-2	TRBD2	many	CASSSLASGGYNEQFF	TGTGCCAGCAGCTCCCTGGCTAGCGGGGGATACAATGAGCAGTTCTTC
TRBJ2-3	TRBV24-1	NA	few	CATSDFADSGTDTQYF	TGTGCCACCAGTGATTTCGCAGATTCGGGCACAGATACGCAGTATTTT
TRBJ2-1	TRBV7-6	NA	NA	CASSKESEQFF	TGTGCCAGCAGCAAGGAGAGTGAGCAGTTCTTC
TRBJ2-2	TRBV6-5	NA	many	CASSYVPMDTGELFF	TGTGCCAGCAGTTACGTCCCCATGGACACCGGGGAGCTGTTTTTT
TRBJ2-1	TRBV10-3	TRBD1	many	CAISATGANSYNEQFF	TGTGCCATCAGTGCAACAGGGGCTAACTCCTACAATGAGCAGTTCTTC
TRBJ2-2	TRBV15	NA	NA	CATSRDRRGNTGELFF	TGTGCCACCAGCAGAGATCGTAGGGGAAACACCGGGGAGCTGTTTTTT
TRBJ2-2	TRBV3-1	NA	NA	CASSPLTDRAGELFF	TGTGCCAGCAGCCCGCTGACGGACCGGGCCGGGGAGCTGTTTTTT
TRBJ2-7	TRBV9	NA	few	CASGPGPNQEQYF	TGTGCCAGTGGTCCCGGACCAAATCAAGAGCAGTACTTC
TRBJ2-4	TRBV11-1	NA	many	CASSTAGQSTKGAKNIQYF	TGTGCCAGCAGCACCGCGGGACAGTCCACCAAGGGAGCCAAAAACATTCAGTACTTC
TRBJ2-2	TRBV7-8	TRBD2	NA	CASKPIAGDPNTGELFF	TGTGCCAGCAAACCCATAGCGGGGGACCCGAACACCGGGGAGCTGTTTTTT
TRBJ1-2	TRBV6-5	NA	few	CASSSRRVYGYTF	TGTGCCAGCAGTTCCCGTCGTGTCTATGGCTACACCTTC
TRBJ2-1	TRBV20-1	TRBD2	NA	CSARDPAGGDNEQFF	TGCAGTGCTAGAGATCCAGCGGGGGGCGACAATGAGCAGTTCTTC
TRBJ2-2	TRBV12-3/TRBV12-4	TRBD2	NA	CASSSGLVTGELFF	TGTGCCAGCAGCTCCGGACTAGTCACCGGGGAGCTGTTTTTT
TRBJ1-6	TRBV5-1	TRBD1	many	CASSLGTGVNSPLHF	TGCGCCAGCAGCTTGGGTACAGGGGTAAATTCACCCCTCCACTTT
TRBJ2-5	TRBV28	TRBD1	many	CASSFLSGTDYQETQYF	TGTGCCAGCAGTTTCCTATCCGGGACAGACTACCAAGAGACCCAGTACTTC
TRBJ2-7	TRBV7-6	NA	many	CASSLALAGSSYEQYF	TGTGCCAGCAGCTTAGCGTTGGCGGGAAGCTCCTACGAGCAGTACTTC
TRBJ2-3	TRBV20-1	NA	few	CSASRNPLRTDTQYF	TGCAGTGCTAGTAGAAATCCCCTACGCACAGATACGCAGTATTTT
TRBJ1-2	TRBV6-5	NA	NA	CATSQGFGYTF	TGTGCCACCTCCCAGGGCTTTGGCTACACCTTC
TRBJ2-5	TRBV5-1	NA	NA	CASTRTEQETQYF	TGCGCCAGCACCCGGACGGAACAAGAGACCCAGTACTTC
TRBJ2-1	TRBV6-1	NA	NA	CASSVPDSLNEQFF	TGTGCCAGCAGTGTACCGGACAGTCTCAATGAGCAGTTCTTC
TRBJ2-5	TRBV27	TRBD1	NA	CASSLLGGAEETQYF	TGTGCCAGCAGTTTATTAGGGGGCGCAGAGGAGACCCAGTACTTC
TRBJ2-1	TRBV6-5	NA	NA	CASSYSAAGQYNEQFF	TGTGCCAGCAGTTACTCCGCGGCGGGCCAGTACAATGAGCAGTTCTTC
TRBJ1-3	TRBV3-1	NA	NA	CASSQEGTRPRSTIYF	TGTGCCAGCAGCCAAGAGGGGACACGGCCGAGGAGTACCATATATTTT
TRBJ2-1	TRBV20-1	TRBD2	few	CSADGLADGPYNEQFF	TGCAGTGCTGACGGACTAGCGGATGGACCATACAATGAGCAGTTCTTC
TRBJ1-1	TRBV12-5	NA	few	CASGPGRLNTEAFF	TGTGCTAGTGGCCCGGGACGGTTGAACACTGAAGCTTTCTTT
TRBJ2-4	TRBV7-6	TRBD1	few	CASSPGQPGDIQYF	TGTGCCAGCAGCCCGGGACAGCCTGGGGACATTCAGTACTTC
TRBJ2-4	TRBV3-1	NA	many	CASSQGYLGPSGPNIQYF	TGTGCCAGCAGCCAAGGATACCTGGGGCCAAGTGGGCCTAACATTCAGTACTTC
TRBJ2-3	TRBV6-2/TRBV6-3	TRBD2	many	CASSTSGSTDTQYF	TGTGCCAGCAGTACTAGCGGGAGCACAGATACGCAGTATTTT
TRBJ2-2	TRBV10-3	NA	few	CAISEDSPNTGELFF	TGTGCCATCAGTGAGGACAGTCCGAACACCGGGGAGCTGTTTTTT
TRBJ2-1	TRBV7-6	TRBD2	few	CASSWAGLAGGGSYNEQFF	TGTGCCAGCAGCTGGGCGGGACTAGCGGGGGGGGGCTCCTACAATGAGCAGTTCTTC
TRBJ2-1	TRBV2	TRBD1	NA	CASSVWTGANEQFF	TGTGCCAGCAGTGTTTGGACAGGGGCCAATGAGCAGTTCTTC
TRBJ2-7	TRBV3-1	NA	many	CASSQVFYRGSAYEQYF	TGTGCCAGCAGCCAAGTATTCTATCGTGGTAGCGCCTACGAGCAGTACTTC
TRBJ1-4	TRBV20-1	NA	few	CSAPTRGTNEKLFF	TGCAGTGCTCCAACCAGGGGAACTAATGAAAAACTGTTTTTT
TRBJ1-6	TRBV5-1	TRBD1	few	CASSRDRERSPLHF	TGCGCCAGCAGCCGCGACAGGGAGCGATCACCCCTCCACTTT
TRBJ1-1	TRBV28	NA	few	CASKARPNTEAFF	TGTGCCAGCAAGGCCAGACCAAACACTGAAGCTTTCTTT
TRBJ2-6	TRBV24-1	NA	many	CATSQYDDSSGANVLTF	TGTGCCACCAGTCAATACGACGATAGCTCTGGGGCCAACGTCCTGACTTTC
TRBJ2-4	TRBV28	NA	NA	CASSPPGLFRATQYF	TGTGCCAGCAGTCCCCCTGGTCTTTTTAGGGCGACTCAGTACTTC
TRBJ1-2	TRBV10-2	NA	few	CASSEYRQGYGYTF	TGCGCCAGCAGTGAATATCGGCAGGGTTATGGCTACACCTTC
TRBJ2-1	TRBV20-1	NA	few	CSARASREQFF	TGCAGTGCTAGAGCGAGTCGCGAGCAGTTCTTC
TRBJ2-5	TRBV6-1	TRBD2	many	CATAVGGSGETQYF	TGTGCCACCGCGGTGGGGGGGTCAGGAGAGACCCAGTACTTC
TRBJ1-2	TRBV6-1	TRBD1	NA	CASSESGGYGYTF	TGTGCCAGCAGTGAATCAGGGGGCTATGGCTACACCTTC
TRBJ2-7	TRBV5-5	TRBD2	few	CASSISLAAEQYF	TGTGCCAGCAGCATCTCTCTAGCGGCCGAGCAGTACTTC
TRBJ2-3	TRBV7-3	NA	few	CASSRLPTHLLGPDTQYF	TGTGCCAGCAGCCGCCTCCCGACACACCTGTTGGGCCCAGATACGCAGTATTTT
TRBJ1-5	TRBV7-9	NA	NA	CASSSEGQRYGDQPQHF	TGTGCCAGCAGCTCAGAAGGACAGCGATATGGGGATCAGCCCCAGCATTTT
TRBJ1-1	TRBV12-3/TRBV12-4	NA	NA	CASNKVSGTEAFF	TGTGCCAGCAACAAGGTCTCGGGCACTGAAGCTTTCTTT
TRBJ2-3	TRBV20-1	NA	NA	CSASPGGWDTQYF	TGCAGTGCTAGCCCAGGGGGGTGGGATACGCAGTATTTT
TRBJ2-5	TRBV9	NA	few	CASSPWPHDSQETQYF	TGTGCCAGCAGCCCCTGGCCCCATGACAGCCAAGAGACCCAGTACTTC
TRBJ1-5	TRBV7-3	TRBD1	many	CASSLKRTGNQPQHF	TGTGCCAGCAGCTTAAAGAGGACAGGGAATCAGCCCCAGCATTTT
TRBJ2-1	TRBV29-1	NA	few	CSVDAGSYNEQFF	TGCAGCGTTGACGCGGGTTCCTACAATGAGCAGTTCTTC
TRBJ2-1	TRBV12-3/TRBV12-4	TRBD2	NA	CASSRAGGPYNEQFF	TGTGCCAGCAGTAGAGCGGGGGGGCCCTACAATGAGCAGTTCTTC
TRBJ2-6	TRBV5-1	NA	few	CASSFLGGRAHSGANVLTF	TGCGCCAGCAGCTTTCTCGGGGGCAGGGCCCACTCTGGGGCCAACGTCCTGACTTTC
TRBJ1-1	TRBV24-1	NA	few	CATSAGGYTEAFF	TGTGCCACCAGTGCGGGGGGGTACACTGAAGCTTTCTTT
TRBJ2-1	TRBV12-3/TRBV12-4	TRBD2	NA	CASDSGGSYNEQFF	TGTGCCAGTGATAGCGGGGGGTCCTACAATGAGCAGTTCTTC